The entry that follows covers one T cell receptor (beta chain) sequence. Germline loops: CDR1 DFQATT, CDR2 SNEGSKA (reference sequence). The CDR3 is 12 residues long. J was trimmed by 2 bases and V by 8 bases; bases with no gene match: 5. The RNA, about 0.45 to 1 ug, was put through reverse transcription using random hexamers. Multiplex PCR with immunoSEQ amplified the TCR beta CDR3 across 54 Vbeta and 13 Jbeta. From the immunoSEQ multiplex PCR reads, TCRdb called clonotypes with MiXCR, one entry per CDR3 protein. This table has roughly 170,000 distinct CDR3 sequences, under 95% appearing once. This sample is drawn from a study of CD8 T cells in Susac syndrome. Peripheral blood CD8+ and CD4+ T cells were profiled by TCR beta sequencing. The multiple sclerosis controls were treatment-naive patients with relapsing-remitting disease that was stable or active. The TEMRA cells underwent FACS enrichment, while the CD8+ and CD4+ T cells underwent negative isolation.

The chain is built from TRBV20-1 and TRBJ1-2; TRBD1 matches at 7 bases. The specimen sequenced was CD4+ T cells from PBMCs. This TCR came from a human donor with multiple sclerosis. The CDR3 coding sequence is TGCAGTTCGGAACAGGGGAACTATGGCTACACCTTC. Translated: CSSEQGNYGYTF.